A selection of T cell receptor beta chains follows, all from one sample in a study of early T cells in non-severe SARS-CoV-2 infection. Using its own MiXCR run on the 5' RACE reads, TCRdb lists one record per CDR3 protein. Of more than 90,000 distinct CDR3 sequences listed, about 10% are singletons. The sample consisted of whole blood. All receptors derive from an adult who was a healthcare worker with PCR-confirmed SARS-CoV-2 infection or an uninfected control (not recorded which). CDR3s include the opening cysteine and the closing phenylalanine or tryptophan. D genes are given only for firm matches. Expanded clones are given a class, and other clones once, few, many or no size at all.

d_call,v_call,j_call,clone_size,cdr3_aa,cdr3_nt
.,TRBV7-9,TRBJ1-1,many,CASSFDDTEAFF,TGTGCCAGCAGCTTCGATGACACTGAAGCTTTCTTT
.,TRBV20-1,TRBJ1-3,many,CSASVHSGNTIYF,TGCAGTGCTAGTGTGCATTCTGGAAACACCATATATTTT
TRBD1,TRBV20-1,TRBJ2-7,few,CSASGQGYEQYF,TGCAGTGCTTCCGGACAGGGCTACGAGCAGTACTTC
.,TRBV20-1,TRBJ2-5,.,CSARDQNRQETQYF,TGCAGTGCTAGAGATCAAAACAGACAAGAGACCCAGTACTTC
.,TRBV24-1,TRBJ1-2,few,CATSDPYSPNYGYTF,TGTGCCACCAGTGATCCCTACTCGCCTAACTATGGCTACACCTTC
.,TRBV6-5,TRBJ2-7,.,CASSLLMSGEQYF,TGTGCCAGCAGCCTCCTTATGAGTGGCGAGCAGTACTTC
.,TRBV7-3,TRBJ2-1,many,CASSLTGRPSSYNEQFF,TGTGCCAGCAGCTTAACTGGTAGGCCAAGCTCCTACAATGAGCAGTTCTTC
.,TRBV27,TRBJ1-1,.,CASSLRRGPEAFF,TGTGCCAGCAGTTTAAGGAGGGGCCCTGAAGCTTTCTTT
TRBD2,TRBV12-3/TRBV12-4,TRBJ2-3,few,CASSWTSVVTDTQYF,TGTGCCAGCAGTTGGACTAGCGTAGTTACAGATACGCAGTATTTT
TRBD1,TRBV6-5,TRBJ1-2,.,CASRTTGVRYGYTF,TGTGCCAGCAGAACAACAGGGGTTCGATATGGCTACACCTTC
.,TRBV10-1,TRBJ2-5,.,CASMERAPYQETQYF,TGCGCCAGCATGGAGAGGGCTCCGTACCAAGAGACCCAGTACTTC
.,TRBV2,TRBJ2-2,.,CASRARMVTGELFF,TGTGCCAGCAGGGCCCGGATGGTCACCGGGGAGCTGTTTTTT
.,TRBV27,TRBJ1-1,few,CASSLHQNTEAFF,TGTGCCAGCAGTTTACATCAAAACACTGAAGCTTTCTTT
.,TRBV6-2/TRBV6-3,TRBJ2-2,.,CASSYLLVDTGELFF,TGTGCCAGCAGTTACCTCCTGGTAGACACCGGGGAGCTGTTTTTT
TRBD1,TRBV6-5,TRBJ2-1,many,CASSGTGDEQFF,TGTGCCAGCAGTGGGACAGGGGATGAGCAGTTCTTC
.,TRBV18,TRBJ1-3,many,CASSPSGKNTIYF,TGTGCCAGCTCACCATCCGGGAAAAACACCATATATTTT
TRBD2,TRBV20-1,TRBJ2-4,.,CSASRLAENIQYF,TGCAGTGCTAGCCGACTAGCGGAAAACATTCAGTACTTC
.,TRBV6-2/TRBV6-3,TRBJ1-5,.,CASKGSSNQPQHF,TGTGCCAGCAAGGGCAGTAGCAATCAGCCCCAGCATTTT
.,TRBV5-4,TRBJ2-2,few,CASSFTGRGTGELFF,TGTGCCAGCAGCTTTACAGGGCGGGGCACCGGGGAGCTGTTTTTT
.,TRBV6-1,TRBJ1-4,many,CASSEKENRPWGEKLFF,TGTGCCAGCAGTGAAAAGGAGAACCGACCATGGGGAGAAAAACTGTTTTTT
.,TRBV5-1,TRBJ2-7,few,CASSLTSGSQEQYF,TGCGCCAGCAGCTTGACTAGTGGTTCCCAGGAGCAGTACTTC
.,TRBV29-1,TRBJ2-6,few,CSVEWTARSGANVLTF,TGCAGCGTTGAGTGGACAGCCCGCTCTGGGGCCAACGTCCTGACTTTC
TRBD1,TRBV28,TRBJ1-1,.,CASRTLQGGTEAFF,TGTGCCAGCAGGACCCTCCAGGGGGGGACTGAAGCTTTCTTT
.,TRBV7-6,TRBJ1-1,.,CASGKTGNTEAFF,TGTGCCAGCGGGAAAACGGGGAACACTGAAGCTTTCTTT
.,TRBV3-1,TRBJ2-1,few,CASSQDSLLAEQFF,TGTGCCAGCAGCCAAGATTCACTTCTTGCTGAGCAGTTCTTC
.,TRBV30,TRBJ1-1,.,CAWRLTGGSTEAFF,TGTGCCTGGAGGCTCACGGGGGGAAGCACTGAAGCTTTCTTT
.,TRBV6-5,TRBJ2-1,.,CASSRTPRTGSGGEQFF,TGTGCCAGCAGCCGTACTCCCCGGACAGGGAGCGGGGGCGAGCAGTTCTTC